The clone carrying this T cell receptor beta chain was recorded many times. The CDR3 is 18 amino acids. The V and J ends lost 4 bases and 10 bases, in that order; junction bases with no gene match: 19. The germline V gene encodes CDR1 SGHAT and CDR2 FQNNGV. TCRdb analysed the RT-PCR reads with MiXCR anew, one entry per CDR3 protein. Among more than 600,000 distinct CDR3 sequences listed, 14% were seen once. V and J are TRBV11-2 and TRBJ2-1; TRBD2 matches at 10 bases. Sequenced material: memory CD4+ T cells from blood. The source of this sequence is a female donor in good health, serving as a healthy control. CDR3 bases: TGTGCCAGCAGCTCCGGGGGGGGTGTTGCTAGCGGGAGAAGCGAGCAGTTCTTC. Protein sequence: CASSSGGGVASGRSEQFF.